Below are 3 T cell receptor beta chains sequenced from a single sample in a study of blood T cells in healthy people across ages. Sample-barcoded 5' priming and a J-beta primer mix drove a second PCR of roughly 6 to 12 cycles. TCRdb itself ran the 5' RACE reads through MiXCR, one entry per CDR3 protein. The sample comprises 650,000 to 1,000,000 distinct CDR3 sequences, around 36% of which are singletons, and 10% to 15% rests with the top ten. The material sequenced was blood. The receptor source for this set is a man between 18 and 35 years old in good health.

This clonotype was found once. The chain couples TRBV9 to TRBJ1-5, with D uncertain. Germline V gives CDR1 SGDLS, CDR2 YYNGEE. The ends were cut back, 3 bases at V and 8 bases at J, with 18 bases in the middle. There are 15 residues in the CDR3. This CDR3 reads CASSAHDRKIEPQHF. For the CDR3, the DNA is TGTGCCAGCAGCGCCCACGATCGTAAAATTGAGCCCCAGCATTTT.

There are many counts of this clonotype. The chain is built from TRBV7-9 and TRBJ2-1; D is ambiguous. CDR1 is SEHNR, CDR2 FQNEAQ, per germline (reference sequence). The CDR3 has 15 amino acids. The V end was cut by 3 bases, the J end by 0 bases, with 9 bases between. This CDR3 reads CASSLVGSSYNEQFF. CDR3 nucleotide sequence: TGTGCCAGCAGCTTGGTAGGTAGCTCCTACAATGAGCAGTTCTTC.

The V call is TRBV6-2 or TRBV6-3, the J call TRBJ2-3; 8 nucleotides align to TRBD2. J was trimmed by 2 bases and V by 5 bases; bases with no gene match: 12. Germline assignment: CDR1 MNHEY and CDR2 SVGEGT. The CDR3 loop spans 17 amino acids. This chain's CDR3 is CASSILGTSENTDTQYF. In nucleotides, the CDR3 is TGTGCCAGCAGTATTCTCGGGACTAGTGAGAACACAGATACGCAGTATTTT.